This TCR beta chain was recorded in a study of blood T cell repertoires in COVID-19. Overall study: Acute and convalescent COVID-19 specimens originated in the United States, Italy and Spain. Sources were T cells, B-cell-depleted T cells, or PBMCs; the material itself was cDNA or gDNA.

Seattle cases were enrolled at active infection and followed longitudinally. Per the original methods: Estimates of nucleated cell counts were drawn from the amplification of reference gene primers. Some clones are missing from TCRdb's copy, which holds only in-frame ones; the method was immunoSEQ multiplex PCR. For V, J and clone size, that table is used; D and trimming come from the DNA. The data show 250,000 to 400,000 clones, around 88% seen once. CDR1 and CDR2 from the germline V gene are SSHAT and FNYEAQ (reference sequence). The CDR3 sequence is 16 residues long. The V and J ends lost 5 bases and 7 bases respectively, with 24 bases between them.

The TCR sequence derives from a woman aged 25 to 39 with COVID-19, enrolled during active disease. The sequenced sample consisted of peripheral blood. The genes are TRBV7-7 and TRBJ2-7; D might be TRBD2 (6 bases). In nucleotides, the CDR3 is TGTGCCAGCAGCCCCCAGACCGGGAGCACCTTTTTGGAGCAGTACTTC. As protein: CASSPQTGSTFLEQYF.